The 30 T cell receptor beta chains reported below all come from one sample, sequenced in a study of T cell repertoires in cytomegalovirus infection. MiXCR was run by TCRdb on the reads, yielding one entry per CDR3 protein. The table includes fewer than 550,000 distinct CDR3 sequences, about 15% detected once. Sequencing was carried out using CD8+ T cells from PBMCs. The origin of the receptors is a human donor in good health (CMV status not recorded). Some clones in this sample may be carry-over from other donors' samples.

The genes are TRBV6-1 and TRBJ2-3, with TRBD1 as a possible D gene (5 bases). Trimming removed 2 bases at V and 1 base at J, with 13 bases between. Germline lookup yields CDR1 MNHNS and CDR2 SASEGT. The CDR3 consists of 16 residues. As DNA, the CDR3 is TGTGCCAGCAGTGAAAGGGGTTATGTGGGCACAGATACGCAGTATTTT. Its translation is CASSERGYVGTDTQYF.

Turning to this clonotype: In this CDR3 the conserved last residue, phenylalanine or tryptophan, is missing, so a read error is likely. It is unclear where the CDR3 begins or ends on the DNA, so no DNA is shown, and the CDR3 is as TCRdb lists it. This sequence joins TRBV28 and TRBJ1-5; the table's D gene call, TRBD1, was not cross checked with the DNA. From germline, CDR1 is MDHEN and CDR2 SYDVKM. From its first to its last residue, the CDR3 has 14 amino acids. CDR3 loop: CASSLGTCLQGRHL.

This clonotype was observed at least ten times. CDR3 in DNA: TGTGCCACCAGTGAGGGGCCCTTGGACACCTACAATGAGCAGTTCTTC. It translates to CATSEGPLDTYNEQFF. The rearrangement links TRBV24-1 to TRBJ2-1; tentative D call: TRBD1 (5 bases). Per germline, CDR1 KGHDR and CDR2 SFDVKD. There are 16 residues in the CDR3. V shed 4 bases and J shed 2 bases, with 14 bases lying between them.

The chain recombines TRBV20-1 with TRBJ2-1; D may match TRBD1 or TRBD2 (6 bases each). Germline lookup yields CDR1 DFQATT and CDR2 SNEGSKA (reference sequence). V was shortened by 0 bases and J by 7 bases, with 13 bases between the two germline ends. The CDR3 length is 14 residues. For the CDR3, the DNA is TGCAGTGCTAGAGACGTTCAGGGGAGGAATGAGCAGTTCTTC. It is translated as CSARDVQGRNEQFF.

Ten or more counts support this clonotype. This sequence joins TRBV7-2 and TRBJ2-2; 9 nucleotides agree with TRBD1. CDR1 and CDR2 from the germline V gene are SGHTA and FQGNSA. Trimming took 1 base from V and 4 from J; bases not matched to a gene: 10. This CDR3 is 18 amino acids long. Written as DNA, the CDR3 is TGTGCCAGCAGCTTAGAAGACAGGGGGTGGGCGGTCACCGGGGAGCTGTTTTTT. Translation gives CASSLEDRGWAVTGELFF. Variable domain in full (rest from reference TRBV7-2 and TRBJ2-2): GAGVSQSPSNKVTEKGKDVELRCDPISGHTALYWYRQSLGQGLEFLIYFQGNSAPDKSGLPSDRFSAERTGGSVSTLTIQRTQQEDSAVYLCASSLEDRGWAVTGELFFGEGSRLTVL.

This clonotype was seen repeatedly, ten times or more. The V gene is TRBV12-5, the J gene TRBJ1-1; 10 bases align to TRBD1. Germline V CDR1 and CDR2: LGHNT, FRNRAP. V shed 6 bases, J shed 1 base, and the junction held 2 bases outside the gene matches. CDR3 size: 14 residues. Here the CDR3 reads CASGGDRGNTEAFF. The CDR3 nucleotides are TGTGCTAGTGGGGGGGACAGGGGGAACACTGAAGCTTTCTTT.

This chain links TRBV10-3 with TRBJ2-1, with 9 bases lining up with TRBD1. J was trimmed by 2 bases and V by 11 bases; bases with no gene match: 10. The CDR3 is 15 amino acids. Germline CDR1 and CDR2: ENHRY and SYGVKD. The CDR3 DNA reads as TGTGCCGTCGGAGAACGGGACAGGGCCTACAATGAGCAGTTCTTC. This codes for CAVGERDRAYNEQFF.

A few counts support this clonotype. V usage is TRBV7-9 and J usage is TRBJ2-7, with D hard to call. The CDR3 is made up of 14 amino acids. The V end lost 5 bases, the J end lost 4 bases, and 15 bases lay between the germline ends. The germline gives CDR1 SEHNR, CDR2 FQNEAQ (reference sequence). The DNA for the CDR3 is TGTGCCAGCAGCCCCCCACTCCCCCTTTACGAGCAGTACTTC. Its translation: CASSPPLPLYEQYF.

V gene TRBV10-3 combines with J gene TRBJ1-1; unclear D gene. Per the germline V gene, CDR1 is ENHRY and CDR2 is SYGVKD. V lost 2 bases and J 1 base, leaving 11 bases between the germline ends. The CDR3 length is 15 residues. The CDR3 loop reads CAISEGSTGNTEAFF. The CDR3 DNA sequence: TGTGCCATCAGTGAGGGGTCGACGGGGAACACTGAAGCTTTCTTT.

This clonotype was found a few times. The chain is built from TRBV27 and TRBJ2-1; D call uncertain. This CDR3 has 13 amino acids. Per the germline V gene, CDR1 is MNHEY and CDR2 is SMNVEV (reference sequence). Trimming took 2 bases from V and 9 from J, leaving 11 bases between them. The CDR3 spells CASSLAPTGEQFF. As DNA, the CDR3 is TGTGCCAGCAGTTTAGCACCTACGGGTGAGCAGTTCTTC.

Note on this clonotype: Since a much larger clone is just one base distant, this may be a read error. Since the CDR3 does not end with the conserved phenylalanine or tryptophan, this likely comes from a read error. The rearrangement joins TRBV27 to TRBJ2-7; 10 bases agree with TRBD2. The trim removed 4 bases at V and 4 bases at J, leaving 4 bases unmatched. Germline loops: CDR1 MNHEY, CDR2 SMNVEV (reference sequence). This CDR3 has 14 residues. CDR3 bases: TGTGCCAGCAGTTCAGCGGGAGGGAATTACGAGCAGTACTTA. It yields the protein CASSSAGGNYEQYL.

This clonotype was observed many times. The chain recombines TRBV7-9 with TRBJ1-2; 8 nucleotides match TRBD1. V dropped 5 bases and J dropped 6; count of bases not matched to a gene: 8. Germline V lookup: CDR1 SEHNR, CDR2 FQNEAQ (reference sequence). This CDR3 spans 14 amino acids. The chain's CDR3 is CASSISGGVDGYTF. CDR3 in DNA: TGTGCCAGCAGCATTTCAGGGGGCGTAGATGGCTACACCTTC.

This clonotype has only a few counts. The V and J genes are TRBV7-9 and TRBJ1-2; 9 bases are a match to TRBD1. With V trimmed by 11 bases and J by 8 bases, 9 bases remained unmatched. Germline V gene sequence: CDR1 SEHNR, CDR2 FQNEAQ (reference sequence). CDR3 length: 12 residues. The CDR3 nucleotides are TGTGCCGGGACCGGGACAGGGCGCGGCTACACCTTC. Its protein product is CAGTGTGRGYTF.

There are a few counts of this clonotype. The chain has TRBV5-1 and TRBJ2-7, with 9 nucleotides matching TRBD1. The ends lost 8 bases at V and 5 bases at J; junction bases unmatched: 8. Germline V gives CDR1 SGHRS, CDR2 YFSETQ. CDR3 length: 13 residues. The CDR3 bases are TGCGCCAGTATGGGACAGGGTTTCCACGAGCAGTACTTC. Translation: CASMGQGFHEQYF.

V gene TRBV28 combines with J gene TRBJ2-2; maybe TRBD2 (6 bases). Between the trimmed V and J ends, which lost 4 bases and 6 bases, there was a span of 18 bases. CDR3 length equals 16 residues. From germline, CDR1 is MDHEN and CDR2 SYDVKM. The CDR3 protein is CASSSFLGTPSGELFF. In DNA form, the CDR3 reads TGTGCCAGCAGTTCCTTCCTAGGGACTCCATCCGGGGAGCTGTTTTTT.

This clonotype turned up a few times. This chain uses TRBV7-9 with TRBJ2-3; 10 bases are shared with TRBD2. In germline, CDR1 is SEHNR, CDR2 FQNEAQ (reference sequence). This CDR3 is built from 23 residues. V trimming: 2 bases; J trimming: 1 base; junction bases outside the gene matches: 24. The CDR3 here is CASSLPRQGMGLAGAHGTDTQYF. The CDR3 region has the DNA TGTGCCAGCAGCTTACCGAGACAGGGGATGGGGCTAGCGGGAGCCCACGGCACAGATACGCAGTATTTT. Full variable domain (missing parts from reference TRBV7-9 and TRBJ2-3): DTGVSQNPRHKITKRGQNVTFRCDPISEHNRLYWYRQTLGQGPEFLTYFQNEAQLEKSRLLSDRFSAERPKGSFSTLEIQRTEQGDSAMYLCASSLPRQGMGLAGAHGTDTQYFGPGTRLTVL.

The chain uses TRBV19 and TRBJ1-6, with unresolved D. Deletions cut 2 bases from V and 0 bases from J, with 8 bases between. CDR3 length equals 16 residues. Germline CDR1 LNHDA, CDR2 SQIVND (reference sequence). CDR3 region: CASSIRESSYNSPLHF. The CDR3 coding sequence is TGTGCCAGTAGTATAAGGGAGAGCTCCTATAATTCACCCCTCCACTTT.

The genes are TRBV19 and TRBJ1-2, with no clear D. Germline V gives CDR1 LNHDA, CDR2 SQIVND (reference sequence). The CDR3 is made up of 14 amino acids. The V and J ends lost 5 bases and 11 bases respectively, with 21 bases between them. CDR3 bases: TGTGCCAGTAGTTCGGACGGAGCCTTCACTGGGTACACCTTC. Protein sequence: CASSSDGAFTGYTF.

The chain recombines TRBV27 with TRBJ2-3; a weak D match, TRBD1 (6 bases). CDR1 is MNHEY and CDR2 is SMNVEV in the germline V gene (reference sequence). Trimming removed 7 bases at V and 1 base at J, with 15 bases between. The CDR3 totals 15 residues. The CDR3 bases are TGTGCCAGCACTCTCCGGGGACAAGGCACAGATACGCAGTATTTT. This gives the protein CASTLRGQGTDTQYF.

CDR3 bases: TGTGCCAGCAGCCAAGATGAGGAAGGATTGAACACTGAAGCTTTCTTT. Translating gives CASSQDEEGLNTEAFF. J is TRBJ1-1 and V is TRBV14, with D hard to call. This CDR3 region has 16 residues. Germline V gene sequence: CDR1 SGHDN, CDR2 FVKESK. With 0 bases removed from V and 0 bases from J, the gap between germline ends came to 11 bases.

This clonotype has only a few counts. This chain uses TRBV19 with TRBJ1-1; possibly TRBD1 for D (5 bases). The CDR3 is 13 residues long. Germline values: CDR1 LNHDA, CDR2 SQIVND (reference sequence). Trimming took off 10 bases at V and 0 bases at J, with 12 bases between the two ends. CDR3 nucleotides: TGTGCCACAGTAACAGGCCTGAACACTGAAGCTTTCTTT. Encoded protein: CATVTGLNTEAFF.

The rearrangement uses TRBV20-1 and TRBJ2-2; 7 nucleotides agree with TRBD1. V shed 8 bases and J 3 bases; nucleotides not matched to a gene: 9. The germline CDR1 and CDR2 sequences are DFQATT and SNEGSKA (reference sequence). This CDR3 has 14 amino acids. CDR3 in amino acids: CSLGGDRDTGELFF. The DNA for the CDR3 is TGCAGTCTAGGTGGGGACAGAGACACCGGGGAGCTGTTTTTT.

V usage is TRBV6-8 and J usage is TRBJ2-7; D unclear. CDR1 is MNHGY and CDR2 is SAAAGT in the germline V gene. The CDR3 sequence is 14 residues long. V lost 2 bases to trimming and J lost 0 bases, with 8 bases between them. In DNA form, the CDR3 reads TGTGCCAGCAGTTACCAGCGAAGCTCCTACGAGCAGTACTTC. This sequence encodes CASSYQRSSYEQYF.

This sequence joins TRBV14 and TRBJ2-2, with D uncertain. The germline CDR1 and CDR2 sequences are SGHDN and FVKESK. CDR3 length equals 13 residues. The V end was cut by 3 bases, the J end by 7 bases, with 9 bases between. This CDR3 reads CASSHDGDGELFF. In nucleotides, the CDR3 is TGTGCCAGCAGCCACGACGGAGACGGGGAGCTGTTTTTT. Full variable domain (outside the CDR3, taken from reference TRBV14 and TRBJ2-2): EAGVTQFPSHSVIEKGQTVTLRCDPISGHDNLYWYRRVMGKEIKFLLHFVKESKQDESGMPNNRFLAERTGGTYSTLKVQPAELEDSGVYFCASSHDGDGELFFGEGSRLTVL.

V and J are TRBV12-3 or TRBV12-4 and TRBJ2-7, with D unclear. This CDR3 spans 13 amino acids. V gave up 9 bases and J gave up 2 bases, with 14 bases separating them. CDR3 in amino acids: CASKETSAYEQYF. CDR3 in DNA: TGTGCCAGTAAGGAGACTTCTGCCTACGAGCAGTACTTC.

The CDR3 DNA follows: TGTGCCAGCAGTGAAGCAACAGGGACAGGTCGGACCGGGGAGCTGTTTTTT. Protein sequence: CASSEATGTGRTGELFF. This sequence joins TRBV6-1 and TRBJ2-2, with TRBD1 identical over 8 bases. J was trimmed by 5 bases and V by 0 bases; bases with no gene match: 8. Germline V CDR1 and CDR2: MNHNS, SASEGT. This CDR3 contains 17 residues.

There are many counts of this clonotype. This chain links TRBV12-3 or TRBV12-4 with TRBJ1-5, with D unresolved. The V end lost 5 bases, the J end lost 0 bases, and 8 bases lay between the germline ends. This CDR3 contains 14 residues. The CDR3 loop reads CASSPENSNQPQHF. The CDR3 DNA reads TGTGCCAGCAGTCCAGAGAATAGCAATCAGCCCCAGCATTTT.

The V call is TRBV30, the J call TRBJ1-5, with TRBD1 matching 7 bases. Germline V gene sequence: CDR1 GTSNPN, CDR2 SVGIG (reference sequence). The trim removed 2 bases at V and 7 bases at J, leaving 8 bases unmatched. The CDR3 loop spans 14 amino acids. The CDR3 reads CAWSKTGEAQPQHF. For the CDR3, the DNA is TGTGCCTGGAGTAAAACAGGGGAAGCGCAGCCCCAGCATTTT.

This clonotype was detected ten times or more. This chain joins TRBV7-8 and TRBJ1-2, with TRBD1 matching over 8 bases. V lost 5 bases to trimming and J lost 2 bases; unmatched junction nucleotides: 10. The germline CDR1 and CDR2 sequences are SGHVS and FQNEAQ. The CDR3 extends over 16 amino acids. In DNA form, the CDR3 reads TGTGCCAGCAGCCTCACTCAGGGGGCCCCCAACTATGGCTACACCTTC. It yields the protein CASSLTQGAPNYGYTF.

The chain has TRBV12-3 or TRBV12-4 and TRBJ1-4; D unclear. This CDR3 contains 12 residues. The V and J ends lost 7 bases and 5 bases respectively, with 8 bases between them. The DNA for the CDR3 is TGTGCCAGCACCTACACGAATGAAAAACTGTTTTTT. Its protein is CASTYTNEKLFF.